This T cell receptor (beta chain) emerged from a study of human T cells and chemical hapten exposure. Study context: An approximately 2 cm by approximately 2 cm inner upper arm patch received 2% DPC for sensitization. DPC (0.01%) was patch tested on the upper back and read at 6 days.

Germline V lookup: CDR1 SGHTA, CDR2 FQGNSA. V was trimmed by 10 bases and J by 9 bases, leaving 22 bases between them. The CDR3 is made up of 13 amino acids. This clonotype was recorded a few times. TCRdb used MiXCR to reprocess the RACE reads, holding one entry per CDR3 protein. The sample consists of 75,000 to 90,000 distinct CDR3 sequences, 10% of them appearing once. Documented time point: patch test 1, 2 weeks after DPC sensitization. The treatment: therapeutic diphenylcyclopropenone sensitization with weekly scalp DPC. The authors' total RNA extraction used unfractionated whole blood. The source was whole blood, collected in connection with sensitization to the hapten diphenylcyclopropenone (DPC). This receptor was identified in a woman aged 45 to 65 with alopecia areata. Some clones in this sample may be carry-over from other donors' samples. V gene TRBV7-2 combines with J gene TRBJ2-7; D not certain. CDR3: CATSLAPEGVQYF. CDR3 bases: TGTGCCACCTCCCTCGCCCCGGAAGGAGTGCAGTACTTC.